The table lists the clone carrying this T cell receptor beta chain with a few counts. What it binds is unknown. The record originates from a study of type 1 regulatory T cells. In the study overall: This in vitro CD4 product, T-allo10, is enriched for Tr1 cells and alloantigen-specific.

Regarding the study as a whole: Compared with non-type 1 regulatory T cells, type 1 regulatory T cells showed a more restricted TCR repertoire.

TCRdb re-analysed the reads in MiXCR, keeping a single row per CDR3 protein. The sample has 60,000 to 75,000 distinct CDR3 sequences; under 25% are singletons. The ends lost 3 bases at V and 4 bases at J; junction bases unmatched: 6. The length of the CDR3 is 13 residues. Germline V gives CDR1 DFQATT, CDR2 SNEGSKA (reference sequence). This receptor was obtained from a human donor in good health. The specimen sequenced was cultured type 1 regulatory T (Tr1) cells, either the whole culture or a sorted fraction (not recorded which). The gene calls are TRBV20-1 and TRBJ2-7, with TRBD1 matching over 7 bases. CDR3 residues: CSARTGSLYEQYF. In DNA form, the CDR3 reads TGCAGTGCTAGGACAGGGTCTTTATACGAGCAGTACTTC.